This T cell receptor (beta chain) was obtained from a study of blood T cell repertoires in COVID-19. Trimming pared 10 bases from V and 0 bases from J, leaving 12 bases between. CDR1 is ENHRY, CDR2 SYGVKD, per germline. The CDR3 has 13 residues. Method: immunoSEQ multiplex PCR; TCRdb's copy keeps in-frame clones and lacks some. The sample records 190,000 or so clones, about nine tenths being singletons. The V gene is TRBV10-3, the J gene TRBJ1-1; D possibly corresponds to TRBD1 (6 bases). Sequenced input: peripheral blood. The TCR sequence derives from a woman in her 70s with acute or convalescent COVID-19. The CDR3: CARAQGMNTEAFF. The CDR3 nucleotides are TGTGCCAGGGCGCAGGGGATGAACACTGAAGCTTTCTTT.